This TCR beta chain was found in a study of blood T cells in healthy people across ages. Study-level information: Capture via template switching afforded approximately one barcoded beta molecule per two T cells. Study-wide results and caveats: Using unsorted PBMCs precluded a conclusive naive versus antigen-experienced comparison. Both naive CD4+ cell counts and diversity were greater in long-lived donors than in aged donors.

This CDR3 has 15 amino acids. Germline loops: CDR1 SNHLY, CDR2 FYNNEI. V gave up 0 bases and J gave up 0 bases, with 9 bases separating them. A second PCR of about 6 to 12 cycles used a sample-barcoded 5' primer and a J-beta primer mix. A single record per CDR3 protein comes from TCRdb applying MiXCR to the 5' RACE reads. Counted here are over 1,200,000 distinct CDR3 sequences, approximately 59% occurring once; the ten biggest clones make up under 8.5%. This clonotype was detected once. Its matching antigen is unknown. The rearrangement uses TRBV2 and TRBJ2-7; D is unresolved. Sequencing was performed on blood. The receptor comes from a man aged 18 to 29 in good health. CDR3 bases: TGTGCCAGCAGTGAAGCAGATAGGAGCTCCTACGAGCAGTACTTC. This encodes CASSEADRSSYEQYF. The full variable domain, completed using reference TRBV2 and TRBJ2-7, is EPEVTQTPSHQVTQMGQEVILRCVPISNHLYFYWYRQILGQKVEFLVSFYNNEISEKSEIFDDQFSVERPDGSNFTLKIRSTKLEDSAMYFCASSEADRSSYEQYFGPGTRLTVT.